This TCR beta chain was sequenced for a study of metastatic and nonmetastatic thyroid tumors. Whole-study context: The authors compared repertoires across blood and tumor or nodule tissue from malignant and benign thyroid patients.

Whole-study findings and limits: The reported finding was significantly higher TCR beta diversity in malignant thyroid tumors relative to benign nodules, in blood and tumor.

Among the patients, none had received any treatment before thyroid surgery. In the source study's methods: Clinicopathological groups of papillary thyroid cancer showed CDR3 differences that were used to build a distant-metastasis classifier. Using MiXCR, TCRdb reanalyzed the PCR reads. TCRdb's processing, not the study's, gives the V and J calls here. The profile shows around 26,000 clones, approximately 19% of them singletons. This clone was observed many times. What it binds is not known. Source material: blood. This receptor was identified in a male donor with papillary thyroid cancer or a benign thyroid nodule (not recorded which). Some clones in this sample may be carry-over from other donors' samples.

The CDR3 nucleotides are TGTGCCTGGAGTGTAGGAGGGACCGTTCAGTACTTC. Its protein is CAWSVGGTVQYF. This rearrangement joins TRBV30 to TRBJ2-5; a weak D match, TRBD2 (6 bases). Germline V gene lookup returns CDR1 GTSNPN and CDR2 SVGIG (reference sequence). The CDR3 loop spans 12 amino acids. The V end lost 0 bases, the J end lost 11 bases, and 13 bases lay between the germline ends. The full variable domain, with the rest looked up from reference TRBV30 and TRBJ2-5, is SQTIHQWPATLVQPVGSPLSLECTVEGTSNPNLYWYRQAAGRGLQLLFYSVGIGQISSEVPQNLSASRPQDRQFILSSKKLLLSDSGFYLCAWSVGGTVQYFGPGTRLLVL.